This T cell receptor beta chain came from a study of blood T cells in healthy people across ages. Study-wide context: About one barcoded beta molecule per two T cells came from capture by template switching.

Drawing of peripheral blood yielded about 10 milliliters from each donor. No fewer than 5.5 micrograms of total RNA were isolated from every sample. The ends lost 4 bases at V and 5 bases at J; junction bases unmatched: 6. Germline V CDR1 and CDR2: SQVTM, ANQGSEA. The length of the CDR3 is 15 residues. PCR was performed a second time for about 7 to 11 cycles using a sample-barcoded 5' primer and a J-beta primer mix. One entry per CDR3 protein, called by TCRdb with MiXCR from the 5' RACE reads. Of 700,000 to 950,000 distinct CDR3 sequences in the sample, roughly 43% are singletons; the top ten hold roughly 19%.

The sequenced sample consisted of blood. The sequence derives from a woman aged 55 to 70 in good health. The V and J genes are TRBV29-1 and TRBJ2-1; 12 nucleotides line up with TRBD2. The CDR3 spells CSVVGGLAGHNEQFF. The CDR3 nucleotides are TGCAGCGTTGTCGGCGGACTAGCGGGACACAATGAGCAGTTCTTC.